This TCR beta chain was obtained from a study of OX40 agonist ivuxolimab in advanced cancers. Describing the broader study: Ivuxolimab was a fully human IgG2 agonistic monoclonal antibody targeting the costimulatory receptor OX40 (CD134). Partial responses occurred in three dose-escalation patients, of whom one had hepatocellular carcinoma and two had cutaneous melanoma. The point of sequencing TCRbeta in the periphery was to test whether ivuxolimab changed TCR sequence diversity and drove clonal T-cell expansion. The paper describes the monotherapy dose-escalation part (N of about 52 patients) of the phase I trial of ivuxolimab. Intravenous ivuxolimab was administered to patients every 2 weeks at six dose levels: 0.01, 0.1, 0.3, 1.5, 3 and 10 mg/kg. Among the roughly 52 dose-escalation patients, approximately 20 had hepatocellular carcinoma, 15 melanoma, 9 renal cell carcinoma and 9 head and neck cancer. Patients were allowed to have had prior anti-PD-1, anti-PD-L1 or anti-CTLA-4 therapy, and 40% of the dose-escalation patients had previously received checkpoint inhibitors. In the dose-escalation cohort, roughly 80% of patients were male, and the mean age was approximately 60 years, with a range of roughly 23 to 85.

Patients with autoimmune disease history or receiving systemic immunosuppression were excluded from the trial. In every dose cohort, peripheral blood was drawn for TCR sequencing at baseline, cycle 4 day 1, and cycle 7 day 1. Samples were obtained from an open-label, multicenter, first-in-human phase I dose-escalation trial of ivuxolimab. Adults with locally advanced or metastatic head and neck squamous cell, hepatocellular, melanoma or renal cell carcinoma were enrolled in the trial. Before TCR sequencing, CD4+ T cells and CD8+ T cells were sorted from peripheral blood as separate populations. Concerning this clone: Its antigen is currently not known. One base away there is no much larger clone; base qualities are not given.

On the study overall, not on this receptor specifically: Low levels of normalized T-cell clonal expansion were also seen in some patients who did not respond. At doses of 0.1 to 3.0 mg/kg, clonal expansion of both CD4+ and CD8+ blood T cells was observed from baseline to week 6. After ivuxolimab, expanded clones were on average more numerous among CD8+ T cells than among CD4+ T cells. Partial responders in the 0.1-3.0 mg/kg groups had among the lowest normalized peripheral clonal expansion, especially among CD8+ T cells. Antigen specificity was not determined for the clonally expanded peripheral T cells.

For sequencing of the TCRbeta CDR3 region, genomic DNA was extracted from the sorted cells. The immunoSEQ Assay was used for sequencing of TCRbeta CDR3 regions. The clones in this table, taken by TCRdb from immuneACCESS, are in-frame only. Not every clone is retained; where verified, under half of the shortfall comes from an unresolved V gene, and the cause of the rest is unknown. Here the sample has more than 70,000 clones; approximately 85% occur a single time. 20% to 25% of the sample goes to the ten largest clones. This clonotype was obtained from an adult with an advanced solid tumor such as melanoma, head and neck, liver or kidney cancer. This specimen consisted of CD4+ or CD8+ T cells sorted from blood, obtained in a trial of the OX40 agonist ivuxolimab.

The CDR3 is CASSIFGAGANVLTF. DNA sequence: TGTGCCAGTAGTATTTTCGGGGCTGGGGCCAACGTCCTGACTTTC. The chain is assembled from TRBV19 and TRBJ2-6, with a tentative D gene TRBD2 over 5 matching bases. The CDR3, from cysteine to phenylalanine, totals 15 residues. Only the CDR3 DNA stays, 45 bases, in frame from base 1. V and J are truncated by 3 bases and 2 bases respectively, leaving an intervening sequence of 8 bases. CDR1 and CDR2 are read off the germline V gene (reference sequence) as LNHDA and SQIVND.